This TCR beta chain is from a study of a mutant IDH1 vaccine in newly diagnosed glioma. Time point specified: baseline, week 1 (first vaccination visit). Treatment in this sample: pre-vaccination baseline after standard-of-care therapy. The repertoire was sequenced with immunoSEQ multiplex PCR; TCRdb's copy has only in-frame clones and lacks some. The data contain around 67,000 clones, around four fifths of them seen just once; the ten biggest clones take up approximately 4.5%. The germline V and J ends were trimmed by 5 bases and 8 bases, with 15 bases remaining between them. This CDR3 region has 13 residues. CDR1 is MNHEY and CDR2 is SMNVEV in the germline V gene (reference sequence).

The material sequenced was peripheral blood mononuclear cells (PBMCs), taken from a glioma patient treated with radiotherapy, temozolomide or both. The chain is built from TRBV27 and TRBJ1-1; a weak D match, TRBD1 (5 bases). This receptor was taken from a woman younger than 30 with glioma. Some clones in this sample may be carry-over from other donors' samples. CDR3 DNA: TGTGCCAGCAGTCCCCTCGGGGCGGGAGAAGCTTTCTTT. This translates into CASSPLGAGEAFF.